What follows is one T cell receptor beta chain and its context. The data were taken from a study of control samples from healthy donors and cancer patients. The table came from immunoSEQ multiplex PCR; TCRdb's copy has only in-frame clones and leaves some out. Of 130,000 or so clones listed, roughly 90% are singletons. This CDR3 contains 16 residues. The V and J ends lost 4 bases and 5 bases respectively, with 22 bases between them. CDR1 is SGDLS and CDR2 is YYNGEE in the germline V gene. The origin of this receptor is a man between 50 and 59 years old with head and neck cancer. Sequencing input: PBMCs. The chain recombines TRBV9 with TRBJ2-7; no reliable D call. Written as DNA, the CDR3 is TGTGCCAGCAGCCCCAAGACCTACGACGACGTCCACGAGCAGTACTTC. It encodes CASSPKTYDDVHEQYF.